A single sample is the source of the 24 T cell receptor beta chains below, sequenced in a study of T cell responses to AZD1222 COVID-19 vaccine. Method: immunoSEQ multiplex PCR; TCRdb's copy keeps in-frame clones and lacks some. The sample lists 100,000 to 150,000 clones, about 90% seen once, with 4% to 5% in the top ten. The material was peripheral blood, obtained on day 0 of AZD1222 vaccination. All receptors come from an adult in good health.

The chain recombines TRBV24-1 with TRBJ1-2; D is unresolved. This CDR3 is built from 14 residues. Trimming stripped 4 bases from V and 2 bases from J, with 10 bases between. Per germline, CDR1 KGHDR and CDR2 SFDVKD. As DNA, the CDR3 is TGTGCCACCAGTGAGCCGACCGAGAACTATGGCTACACCTTC. Its translation is CATSEPTENYGYTF.

The chain is built from TRBV30 and TRBJ1-1; D might be TRBD1 (6 bases). The ends were cut back, 4 bases at V and 1 base at J, with 10 bases in the middle. Germline CDR1 and CDR2: GTSNPN and SVGIG (reference sequence). The CDR3 sequence is 13 residues long. CDR3 in amino acids: CAWNREENTEAFF. CDR3 coding DNA: TGTGCCTGGAACAGGGAGGAGAACACTGAAGCTTTCTTT.

This chain joins TRBV30 and TRBJ1-4; 7 nucleotides match TRBD1. V shed 3 bases and J 5 bases; nucleotides not matched to a gene: 12. Germline V lookup: CDR1 GTSNPN, CDR2 SVGIG (reference sequence). The CDR3 contains 16 residues. The CDR3 DNA reads as TGTGCCTGGAGCGACTTACTGACAGGGTCGAATGAAAAACTGTTTTTT. It is translated as CAWSDLLTGSNEKLFF.

The chain has TRBV28 and TRBJ2-1; D not resolved. Germline V gene sequence: CDR1 MDHEN, CDR2 SYDVKM. The CDR3 spans 16 residues. Trimming shortened V by 4 bases and J by 4 bases, and 17 bases separated the two germline ends. The CDR3 nucleotides read TGTGCCAGCAGTTCGCTCACGACTGTGAGGTACAATGAGCAGTTCTTC. Translating it yields CASSSLTTVRYNEQFF.

V usage is TRBV27 and J usage is TRBJ1-2; D gene unclear. Germline CDR1 and CDR2: MNHEY and SMNVEV (reference sequence). V was cut by 5 bases and J by 3 bases, with 10 bases left in between. This CDR3 has 13 amino acids. CDR3 bases: TGTGCCAGCAGTCCCGACGGCTACTATGGCTACACCTTC. It yields the protein CASSPDGYYGYTF.

The J gene is TRBJ2-7, the V gene TRBV12-3 or TRBV12-4; perhaps TRBD2 as D (6 bases). With 8 bases removed from V and 6 bases from J, the gap between germline ends came to 14 bases. The CDR3 consists of 12 residues. The CDR3 sequence: CASALGGSEQYF. CDR3 DNA: TGTGCCAGCGCGCTTGGGGGGTCCGAGCAGTACTTC.

The chain recombines TRBV19 with TRBJ1-1; TRBD1 might be the D (5 bases). The CDR3 contains 16 residues. From germline, CDR1 is LNHDA and CDR2 SQIVND (reference sequence). V shed 1 base and J shed 1 base, with 13 bases lying between them. In nucleotides, the CDR3 is TGTGCCAGTAGTATAGGATCGAGGGGAACGAACACTGAAGCTTTCTTT. It is translated as CASSIGSRGTNTEAFF.

V usage is TRBV19 and J usage is TRBJ1-1, with D tentatively TRBD1 (5 bases). V was pared by 10 bases and J by 4 bases, with 25 bases between. In germline, CDR1 is LNHDA, CDR2 SQIVND (reference sequence). There are 16 residues in the CDR3. The chain's CDR3 is CATDDQSGRTGTEAFF. The CDR3 DNA reads TGTGCCACCGACGACCAATCGGGACGCACCGGCACTGAAGCTTTCTTT.

The chain carries TRBV18 and TRBJ2-1; TRBD2 matches at 12 bases. The length of the CDR3 is 15 residues. V trimming: 5 bases; J trimming: 4 bases; junction bases outside the gene matches: 3. From germline, CDR1 is KGHSH and CDR2 LQKENI. CDR3: CASSSGTSGYNEQFF. The CDR3 coding sequence is TGTGCCAGCTCATCCGGGACTAGCGGGTACAATGAGCAGTTCTTC. The variable domain in full, with the rest retrieved from reference TRBV18 and TRBJ2-1, is NAGVMQNPRHLVRRRGQEARLRCSPMKGHSHVYWYRQLPEEGLKFMVYLQKENIIDESGMPKERFSAEFPKEGPSILRIQQVVRGDSAAYFCASSSGTSGYNEQFFGPGTRLTVL.

The V gene is TRBV9, the J gene TRBJ2-3; 9 bases are a match to TRBD2. With V trimmed by 0 bases and J by 1 base, 3 bases remained unmatched. This CDR3 has 16 residues. Germline V CDR1 and CDR2: SGDLS, YYNGEE. The CDR3 loop is CASSVGLAGRTDTQYF. CDR3 bases: TGTGCCAGCAGCGTAGGGCTAGCGGGGCGCACAGATACGCAGTATTTT. The full variable domain, rest sourced from reference TRBV9 and TRBJ2-3, is DSGVTQTPKHLITATGQRVTLRCSPRSGDLSVYWYQQSLDQGLQFLIQYYNGEERAKGNILERFSAQQFPDLHSELNLSSLELGDSALYFCASSVGLAGRTDTQYFGPGTRLTVL.

This chain uses TRBV5-1 with TRBJ2-5, with TRBD2 matching 8 bases. The V gene's germline CDR1 is SGHRS and CDR2 YFSETQ. V lost 4 bases, J lost 5 bases, and 4 bases stayed unmatched. CDR3 length: 13 amino acids. CDR3 protein: CASSAAGVETQYF. The CDR3, as DNA: TGCGCCAGCAGCGCAGCGGGAGTGGAGACCCAGTACTTC.

The V call is TRBV7-2, the J call TRBJ2-2, with TRBD1 identical over 9 bases. Germline V lookup: CDR1 SGHTA, CDR2 FQGNSA. The V and J ends lost 2 bases and 7 bases, in that order; junction bases with no gene match: 5. The CDR3 runs 15 residues. CDR3 amino acids: CASSLQGQGVGELFF. DNA of the CDR3: TGTGCCAGCAGCTTACAGGGACAGGGTGTCGGGGAGCTGTTTTTT.

The J gene is TRBJ1-6, the V gene TRBV19; the D gene is possibly TRBD1 (5 bases). Trimming pared 6 bases from V and 3 bases from J, leaving 9 bases between. The germline V gene has CDR1 LNHDA and CDR2 SQIVND (reference sequence). This CDR3 has 14 residues. The CDR3, as DNA: TGTGCCAGTAGCCGCGACAGCTATAATTCACCCCTCCACTTT. It encodes CASSRDSYNSPLHF.

The rearrangement uses TRBV10-3 and TRBJ1-1; D gene ambiguous. CDR1 and CDR2 (germline): ENHRY, SYGVKD. V was clipped by 6 bases and J by 8 bases, with 10 bases between them. CDR3 length equals 11 residues. CDR3 sequence reads: CAISYGMEAFF. CDR3 nucleotides: TGTGCCATCAGCTACGGAATGGAAGCTTTCTTT.

DNA of the CDR3: TGTGCCAGCAGCTTCTTAGAAGCCACTGAAGCTTTCTTT. The encoded protein is CASSFLEATEAFF. The rearrangement links TRBV7-9 to TRBJ1-1; unclear D gene. CDR3 length: 13 residues. Germline V gene data show CDR1 as SEHNR and CDR2 as FQNEAQ (reference sequence). With 3 bases removed from V and 4 bases from J, the gap between germline ends came to 9 bases.

The genes are TRBV28 and TRBJ1-3; D uncertain. Germline V lookup: CDR1 MDHEN, CDR2 SYDVKM. The CDR3 spans 15 residues. The germline V and J ends were trimmed by 7 bases and 1 base, with 14 bases remaining between them. CDR3 in amino acids: CASTNGRVSGNTIYF. In DNA, the CDR3 is TGTGCCAGCACCAACGGCCGAGTTTCTGGAAACACCATATATTTT.

The chain links TRBV11-2 to TRBJ1-6; 7 bases map to TRBD1. The germline CDR1 and CDR2 sequences are SGHAT and FQNNGV. This CDR3 comprises 15 residues. Trimming removed 2 bases from V and 5 bases from J; junction bases left unmatched: 3. The DNA of the CDR3 is TGTGCCAGCAGCTTAATGGGGACAGATAATTCACCCCTCCACTTT. This sequence encodes CASSLMGTDNSPLHF.

V is TRBV9 and J is TRBJ1-2; D may be TRBD1 (5 bases). CDR1 and CDR2 (germline): SGDLS, YYNGEE. Trimming took 0 bases from V and 4 from J, leaving 10 bases between them. This CDR3 has 14 amino acids. The CDR3 loop reads CASSVGGQGYGYTF. CDR3 sequence (DNA): TGTGCCAGCAGCGTAGGTGGGCAGGGCTATGGCTACACCTTC.

This clone was recorded a few times. This chain joins TRBV27 and TRBJ1-2; TRBD1 matches 7 bases. CDR3 length equals 16 residues. V shed 4 bases and J 8 bases; nucleotides not matched to a gene: 16. The germline V gene has CDR1 MNHEY and CDR2 SMNVEV (reference sequence). The CDR3 DNA reads as TGTGCCAGCAGTTCCGCCGCGACAGGGTCCCCCTGGGGCTACACCTTC. It is translated as CASSSAATGSPWGYTF.

The chain employs TRBV6-4 and TRBJ1-2, with unresolved D. The V end was cut by 6 bases, the J end by 7 bases, with 9 bases between. Per germline, CDR1 MRHNA and CDR2 SNTAGT. The CDR3 runs to 11 residues. The CDR3 DNA is TGTGCCAGCAGGGGTGACGCTGGCTACACCTTC. Amino acids: CASRGDAGYTF.

Here the CDR3 DNA reads TGTGCCAGCAGCTTGGCAGGTCGACCCCCTAGTTATGGCTACACCTTC. Encoded protein: CASSLAGRPPSYGYTF. This chain links TRBV5-4 with TRBJ1-2, with D unclear. The CDR3 consists of 16 residues. Germline-derived CDR1 and CDR2 are SGHNT and YYREEE (reference sequence). V lost 0 bases, J lost 5 bases, and 17 bases lay in between.

The chain combines TRBV29-1 with TRBJ1-3, with D hard to call. CDR1 and CDR2 (germline): SQVTM, ANQGSEA. The V end lost 5 bases, the J end lost 6 bases, and 11 bases lay between the germline ends. The CDR3 is 12 amino acids. CDR3 protein: CSVSDMVNTIYF. CDR3 DNA sequence: TGCAGCGTTTCCGATATGGTAAACACCATATATTTT.

The V and J genes are TRBV7-9 and TRBJ2-3; 16 positions agree with TRBD2. Trimming removed 4 bases from V and 5 bases from J; junction bases left unmatched: 3. Germline V gene lookup returns CDR1 SEHNR and CDR2 FQNEAQ (reference sequence). This CDR3 is 16 amino acids long. For the CDR3, the DNA is TGTGCCAGCAGCTCCGGGACTAGCGGGAGGGGAGATACGCAGTATTTT. Protein product: CASSSGTSGRGDTQYF.

The CDR3 loop reads CASSSITGLTSNTGELFF. The CDR3 coding sequence is TGTGCCAGCAGTTCTATCACAGGCCTCACTTCGAACACCGGGGAGCTGTTTTTT. The chain combines TRBV27 with TRBJ2-2; tentatively, D is TRBD1 (5 bases). Germline CDR1 and CDR2: MNHEY and SMNVEV (reference sequence). V lost 4 bases to trimming and J lost 0 bases, with 18 bases between them. This CDR3 region has 18 residues.